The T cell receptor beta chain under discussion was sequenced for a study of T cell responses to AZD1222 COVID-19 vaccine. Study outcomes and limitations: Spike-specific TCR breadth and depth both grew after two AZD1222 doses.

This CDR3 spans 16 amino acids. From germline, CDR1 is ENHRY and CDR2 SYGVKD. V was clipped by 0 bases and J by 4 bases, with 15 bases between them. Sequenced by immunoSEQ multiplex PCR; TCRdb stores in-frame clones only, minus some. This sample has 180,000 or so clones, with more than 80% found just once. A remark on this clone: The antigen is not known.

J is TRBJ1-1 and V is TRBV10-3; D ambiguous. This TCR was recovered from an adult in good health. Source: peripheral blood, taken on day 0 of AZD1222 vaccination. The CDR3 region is CAISESSGRVGTEAFF. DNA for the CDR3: TGTGCCATCAGTGAGTCGAGCGGGAGGGTGGGCACTGAAGCTTTCTTT.